The 23 T cell receptor beta chains presented below share a single source sample, sequenced in a study of OX40 agonist ivuxolimab in advanced cancers. Profiled with immunoSEQ multiplex PCR; TCRdb holds only in-frame clones, not every one. The table shows 60,000 to 80,000 clones, with about nine tenths occurring only once. The source material was CD4+ or CD8+ T cells sorted from blood, sampled in a trial of the OX40 agonist ivuxolimab. The receptors were gathered from an adult with an advanced solid tumor such as melanoma, head and neck, liver or kidney cancer.

The chain combines TRBV7-3 with TRBJ1-1; TRBD1 might be the D (6 bases). The CDR3 runs 13 residues. V lost 3 bases and J 5 bases, leaving 10 bases between the germline ends. Germline V gives CDR1 SGHTA, CDR2 FQGTGA. The CDR3 loop reads CASSFFDRTEAFF. The CDR3 coding sequence is TGTGCCAGCAGCTTTTTTGACAGGACTGAAGCTTTCTTT.

The chain couples TRBV30 to TRBJ1-2; tentatively, D is TRBD1 (6 bases). Germline values: CDR1 GTSNPN, CDR2 SVGIG (reference sequence). Trimming pared 0 bases from V and 5 bases from J, leaving 10 bases between. This CDR3 region has 13 residues. The CDR3 region has the DNA TGTGCCTGGAGTGTGACAGGCCCATATGGCTACACCTTC. Translated: CAWSVTGPYGYTF.

The chain recombines TRBV7-2 with TRBJ1-1; D is possibly TRBD1 (5 bases). Trimming shortened V by 5 bases and J by 9 bases, and 13 bases separated the two germline ends. This CDR3 contains 12 residues. The germline CDR1 and CDR2 sequences are SGHTA and FQGNSA. The CDR3 is CASSTWGGKAFF. The CDR3 DNA sequence: TGTGCCAGCAGCACGTGGGGGGGGAAAGCTTTCTTT.

V usage is TRBV28 and J usage is TRBJ1-2, with a tentative D call TRBD1 (6 bases). Trimming took off 10 bases at V and 2 bases at J, with 8 bases between the two ends. Germline lookup yields CDR1 MDHEN and CDR2 SYDVKM. The CDR3 is 11 amino acids. The CDR3 sequence: CAITGNYGYTF. CDR3 DNA: TGTGCCATCACAGGGAACTATGGCTACACCTTC.

The gene calls are TRBV4-2 and TRBJ1-5, with a tentative D call TRBD1 (6 bases). The V gene's germline CDR1 is LGHNA and CDR2 YNFKEQ. Trimming shortened V by 1 base and J by 0 bases, and 13 bases separated the two germline ends. This CDR3 contains 17 residues. As DNA, the CDR3 is TGTGCCAGCAGCCAAGGGGGGGCACCAGATAGCAATCAGCCCCAGCATTTT. This encodes CASSQGGAPDSNQPQHF.

The CDR3 DNA is TGTGCCAGCCAGCGGAGAGGGAGCAACACTGAAGCTTTCTTT. It codes for CASQRRGSNTEAFF. V usage is TRBV25-1 and J usage is TRBJ1-1; D unresolved. The germline V gene encodes CDR1 MGHDK and CDR2 SYGVNS. V was trimmed by 8 bases and J by 2 bases, leaving 15 bases between them. CDR3 length equals 14 residues.

The CDR3 nucleotides read TGTGCCATCAGTGGCTCAGGACCCCCTCGCGAGCAGTACTTC. This gives the protein CAISGSGPPREQYF. The rearrangement uses TRBV10-3 and TRBJ2-7; D call uncertain. Germline V CDR1 and CDR2: ENHRY, SYGVKD. Trimming took 4 bases from V and 6 from J, leaving 16 bases between them. This CDR3 has 14 amino acids.

The chain recombines TRBV10-2 with TRBJ2-5, with D perhaps assigned TRBD1 or TRBD2 (5 bases each). Deletions cut 8 bases from V and 1 base from J, with 8 bases between. The germline CDR1 and CDR2 sequences are WSHSY and SAAADI. The CDR3 has 12 residues. The CDR3 sequence is CASGGTQETQYF. CDR3 bases: TGCGCCAGCGGGGGAACCCAAGAGACCCAGTACTTC.

This chain links TRBV25-1 with TRBJ2-2; TRBD1 agrees at 8 bases. The CDR3 totals 15 residues. V trimming: 5 bases; J trimming: 6 bases; junction bases outside the gene matches: 8. CDR1 is MGHDK and CDR2 is SYGVNS in the germline V gene. CDR3: CASSQTGVFAGELFF. CDR3 nucleotide sequence: TGTGCCAGCAGTCAGACAGGGGTTTTCGCCGGGGAGCTGTTTTTT.

This clone has a single count. The chain couples TRBV29-1 to TRBJ2-7, with D unclear. CDR1 and CDR2 (germline): SQVTM, ANQGSEA. V was pared by 5 bases and J by 3 bases, with 11 bases between. There are 12 residues in the CDR3. In DNA, the CDR3 is TGCAGCGTTTCGGGTATGGACTACGAGCAGTACTTC. The encoded protein is CSVSGMDYEQYF.

The V call is TRBV19, the J call TRBJ1-2; D is perhaps TRBD1 (5 bases). The CDR3 length is 11 residues. CDR1 LNHDA and CDR2 SQIVND come from the germline V gene (reference sequence). The V gene lost 9 bases and the J gene lost 6 bases, with 11 bases spanning the gap. The CDR3 DNA reads TGTGCCAGCCTAATGGGGGATGGCTACACCTTC. Its translation: CASLMGDGYTF.

J is TRBJ1-1 and V is TRBV14, with D tentatively TRBD1 (6 bases). V shed 5 bases and J shed 5 bases, with 12 bases lying between them. The CDR3 spans 13 residues. The germline V gene encodes CDR1 SGHDN and CDR2 FVKESK. Here the CDR3 reads CASSGGLRTEAFF. CDR3 in DNA: TGTGCCAGCAGCGGGGGGCTTAGAACTGAAGCTTTCTTT. Drawing the rest from reference TRBV14 and TRBJ1-1, the complete variable domain is EAGVTQFPSHSVIEKGQTVTLRCDPISGHDNLYWYRRVMGKEIKFLLHFVKESKQDESGMPNNRFLAERTGGTYSTLKVQPAELEDSGVYFCASSGGLRTEAFFGQGTRLTVV.

The rearrangement joins TRBV19 to TRBJ1-2, with no clear D. Trimming removed 2 bases at V and 6 bases at J, with 16 bases between. The CDR3 is made up of 15 amino acids. Per the germline V gene, CDR1 is LNHDA and CDR2 is SQIVND (reference sequence). CDR3 loop: CASSIKGITLDGYTF. CDR3 coding DNA: TGTGCCAGTAGTATAAAAGGGATAACGCTGGATGGCTACACCTTC.

This rearrangement joins TRBV5-6 to TRBJ1-2; perhaps TRBD1 as D (6 bases). The CDR3 runs to 14 residues. With 0 bases removed from V and 4 bases from J, the gap between germline ends came to 10 bases. Germline values: CDR1 SGHDT, CDR2 YYEEEE. The CDR3 DNA is TGTGCCAGCAGCTTGGCTCAGGGGCTCTATGGCTACACCTTC. Amino acids: CASSLAQGLYGYTF.

The chain recombines TRBV7-3 with TRBJ2-2; D gene uncertain. CDR1 SGHTA and CDR2 FQGTGA come from the germline V gene. CDR3 length: 13 amino acids. V gave up 7 bases and J gave up 9 bases, with 15 bases separating them. The CDR3 nucleotides are TGTGCCAGCACTCCGACCGGCCCGCGGGAGCTGTTTTTT. Protein sequence: CASTPTGPRELFF.

The V gene is TRBV7-2, the J gene TRBJ2-4; D perhaps matches TRBD2 (6 bases). Looked up from germline, CDR1 is SGHTA and CDR2 is FQGNSA. V shed 5 bases and J shed 1 base, with 15 bases lying between them. The CDR3 runs to 16 residues. The CDR3 reads CASSPPASGAKNIQYF. The CDR3 bases are TGTGCCAGCAGCCCCCCGGCCAGCGGGGCCAAAAACATTCAGTACTTC.

Comments on this clone: Other DNA sequences in the sample encode the same CDR3. The chain carries TRBV29-1 and TRBJ1-1; a possible D gene is TRBD1 (6 bases). CDR3 length equals 13 residues. Germline values: CDR1 SQVTM, CDR2 ANQGSEA. V gave up 7 bases and J gave up 0 bases, with 12 bases separating them. The DNA for the CDR3 is TGCAGCGGCCGGACAGAAATGAACACTGAAGCTTTCTTT. Residues: CSGRTEMNTEAFF.

The chain joins TRBV9 to TRBJ2-3; D is unclear. This CDR3 spans 14 amino acids. The germline CDR1 and CDR2 sequences are SGDLS and YYNGEE. Deletions cut 0 bases from V and 2 bases from J, with 7 bases between. This CDR3 reads CASSVGAPTDTQYF. The DNA of the CDR3 is TGTGCCAGCAGCGTAGGAGCCCCCACAGATACGCAGTATTTT.

J is TRBJ2-3 and V is TRBV29-1; D possibly corresponds to TRBD1 (5 bases). Between the trimmed V and J ends, which lost 4 bases and 0 bases, there was a span of 11 bases. Germline V gives CDR1 SQVTM, CDR2 ANQGSEA. This CDR3 comprises 14 residues. CDR3 bases: TGCAGCGTTGTCCAGGGAATAAGCACAGATACGCAGTATTTT. It specifies CSVVQGISTDTQYF.

This chain connects TRBV19 to TRBJ1-2; 7 bases match TRBD1. CDR1 is LNHDA and CDR2 is SQIVND in the germline V gene (reference sequence). Germline trimming cut 4 bases from V and 8 bases from J; bases unmatched to any gene: 7. The CDR3 is 13 amino acids. CDR3 region: CASSRRQGDGYTF. DNA of the CDR3: TGTGCCAGTAGTAGAAGGCAGGGGGACGGCTACACCTTC.

The chain joins TRBV5-1 to TRBJ1-1; 7 bases agree with TRBD1. Germline V CDR1 and CDR2: SGHRS, YFSETQ. The J segment lost 7 bases and the V segment lost 0 bases, leaving 6 bases of the junction unmatched. The CDR3 covers 14 residues. CDR3 region: CASSLAGTVDEAFF. The CDR3 nucleotides read TGCGCCAGCAGCTTGGCCGGGACAGTGGATGAAGCTTTCTTT.

The rearrangement joins TRBV10-1 to TRBJ1-6, with TRBD1 matching 7 bases. This CDR3 spans 16 amino acids. Germline V gene data show CDR1 as WNHNN and CDR2 as SYGVQD (reference sequence). V gave up 1 base and J gave up 5 bases; unmatched junction bases: 5. This CDR3 reads CASSECRGLDNSPLHF. The CDR3 DNA is TGCGCCAGCAGTGAGTGTAGGGGGCTTGATAATTCACCCCTCCACTTT.

This clone was observed a handful of times. V is TRBV7-2 and J is TRBJ1-4; no reliable D call. V dropped 0 bases and J dropped 5 bases, with 7 bases sitting between them. CDR3 length: 14 residues. Germline lookup yields CDR1 SGHTA and CDR2 FQGNSA. Written as DNA, the CDR3 is TGTGCCAGCAGCTTAGCTTCGGGGAATGAAAAACTGTTTTTT. It encodes CASSLASGNEKLFF.